This T cell receptor beta chain emerged from a study of T cell responses to AZD1222 COVID-19 vaccine. The study, taken as a whole, reports: Baseline testing showed seropositivity in only five to seven AZD1222 recipients.

A word on this clone: Its antigen is unidentified.

Generated by immunoSEQ multiplex PCR, the TCRdb table keeps only in-frame clones and is missing some. This table has 130,000 or so clones, about 92% appearing once. V lost 1 base and J 4 bases, leaving 7 bases between the germline ends. The CDR3 consists of 13 residues. The germline V gene encodes CDR1 SGHDN and CDR2 FVKESK. This TCR came from an adult in good health. This specimen was peripheral blood, taken on day 0 of MenACWY control vaccination. The J gene is TRBJ1-2, the V gene TRBV14, with D unclear. CDR3 protein: CASSQGSSYGYTF. The DNA for the CDR3 is TGTGCCAGCAGCCAAGGTAGCTCCTATGGCTACACCTTC.